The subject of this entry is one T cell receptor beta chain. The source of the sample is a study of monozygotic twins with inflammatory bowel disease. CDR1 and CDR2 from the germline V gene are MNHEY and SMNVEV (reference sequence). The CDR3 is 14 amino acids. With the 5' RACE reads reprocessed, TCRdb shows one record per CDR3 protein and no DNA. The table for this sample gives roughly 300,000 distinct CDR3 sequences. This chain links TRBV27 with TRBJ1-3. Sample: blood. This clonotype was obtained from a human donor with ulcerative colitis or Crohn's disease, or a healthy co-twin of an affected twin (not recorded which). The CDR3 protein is CASRPGASGNTIYF.